This T cell receptor (beta chain) was obtained from a study of T cell repertoires in cytomegalovirus infection (dated by TCRdb to the late 2010s). Broadly, across the study: Because public TCR beta signatures pointed to carriage of CMV infection together with the matching HLA type, the HLA type of each donor mattered for the analysis.

General findings and caveats noted by the study authors: In both this cohort and an independent approximately 370-donor cohort, the cumulative frequency of public TCR beta family members distinguished carriers of CMV infection plus the relevant HLA type. The ex vivo response was dominated by HLA-C-restricted CMV-specific TCR beta clonotypes, and the single most frequent clonotype in two of eight donors was supplied by these HLA-C-restricted clonotypes.

Sequencer: Illumina HiSeq 1500. TCRdb passed the public sequencing reads through fastp at Q25 and MiXCR, retaining productive beta sequences. All rows with the same CDR3 protein become a single entry with the most common DNA and genes. This sample comprises some 230,000 distinct CDR3 sequences, under 25% of them detected only once. Of the sample, about 20% falls within the top ten clones. As concerns this clonotype: Its antigen specificity is not known. No quality values exist for individual bases; no much larger clone is one base distant.

Based on the germline V gene, the CDR1 and CDR2 sequences are SNHLY and FYNNEI. Trimming takes 7 bases from V and 1 base from J, and the germline ends sit 14 bases apart. Including cysteine and phenylalanine, the CDR3 has 14 amino acids. Solely the CDR3 DNA is kept, with 42 bases framed from the first base. This chain is built from TRBV2 and TRBJ2-7, with no confident D gene call. The receptor's source is a human donor in good health (CMV status not recorded). Some clones in this sample may be carry-over from other donors' samples. Sample: CD8+ T cells from PBMCs. The CDR3: CASTYIGQSYEQYF. The DNA reads TGTGCCAGCACCTACATAGGTCAGTCCTACGAGCAGTACTTC. Reference TRBV2 and TRBJ2-7 genes cover what lies past the CDR3, so the full variable domain is EPEVTQTPSHQVTQMGQEVILRCVPISNHLYFYWYRQILGQKVEFLVSFYNNEISEKSEIFDDQFSVERPDGSNFTLKIRSTKLEDSAMYFCASTYIGQSYEQYFGPGTRLTVT.